The sample holds many counts of the clone carrying this TCR beta chain. The data were obtained in a study of shared clonotypes between healthy human individuals. V gave up 5 bases and J gave up 5 bases; unmatched junction bases: 9. This CDR3 spans 15 amino acids. CDR1 is LNHDA, CDR2 SQIVND, per germline (reference sequence). Execution of the assay was at deep level. Clones were sequenced by immunoSEQ multiplex PCR, and TCRdb holds only the in-frame ones, with some missing. Counted here are some 500,000 clones, roughly three quarters occurring once; the ten biggest clones make up more than 10%. The chain has TRBV19 and TRBJ2-5; 9 bases are shared with TRBD1. Sequencing used PBMCs. This TCR came from a woman in her 40s in good health. Some clones in this sample may be carry-over from other donors' samples. Written as DNA, the CDR3 is TGTGCCAGTAGTGTACCGGGACAGGGTTCCGAGACCCAGTACTTC. It yields the protein CASSVPGQGSETQYF.